These 10 T cell receptor beta chains came from one sample sequenced in a study of blood T cell repertoires in COVID-19. TCRdb keeps only in-frame clones here, not all; method: immunoSEQ multiplex PCR. The data show a few hundred thousand clones, with approximately 84% seen just once and over 2% held by the top ten. The sample consisted of peripheral blood. Source of these receptors: a woman aged 25 to 45 who had recovered from COVID-19.

The chain recombines TRBV28 with TRBJ1-1; a possible D gene is TRBD1 (6 bases). The CDR3 loop spans 15 amino acids. Germline V gene sequence: CDR1 MDHEN, CDR2 SYDVKM. The germline V and J ends were trimmed by 5 bases and 4 bases, with 17 bases remaining between them. CDR3 in amino acids: CASSATGTGLTEAFF. The CDR3 DNA is TGTGCCAGCAGTGCCACCGGAACAGGGCTCACTGAAGCTTTCTTT.

The J gene is TRBJ1-5, the V gene TRBV27, with no clear D. This CDR3 has 17 residues. The V and J ends lost 5 bases and 0 bases respectively, with 17 bases between them. Looked up from germline, CDR1 is MNHEY and CDR2 is SMNVEV (reference sequence). The CDR3 here is CASSARPGKYSNQPQHF. The CDR3 DNA reads as TGTGCCAGCAGTGCCCGCCCGGGGAAATATAGCAATCAGCCCCAGCATTTT.

The chain recombines TRBV10-3 with TRBJ1-2, with TRBD1 matching over 7 bases. Per germline, CDR1 ENHRY and CDR2 SYGVKD. This CDR3 contains 13 residues. V shed 4 bases, J shed 3 bases, and the junction held 2 bases outside the gene matches. The DNA for the CDR3 is TGTGCCATCAGTGGGGGGACAGACTATGGCTACACCTTC. Translating it yields CAISGGTDYGYTF.

The chain uses TRBV29-1 and TRBJ1-1; maybe TRBD1 (5 bases). CDR1 is SQVTM and CDR2 is ANQGSEA in the germline V gene. The length of the CDR3 is 11 residues. V was cut by 6 bases and J by 8 bases, with 13 bases left in between. The CDR3 DNA reads as TGCAGCGTCGAGCAAGGGGCAGAAGCTTTCTTT. It encodes CSVEQGAEAFF. Full variable domain (remainder filled in from reference TRBV29-1 and TRBJ1-1): SAVISQKPSRDICQRGTSLTIQCQVDSQVTMMFWYRQQPGQSLTLIATANQGSEATYESGFVIDKFPISRPNLTFSTLTVSNMSPEDSSIYLCSVEQGAEAFFGQGTRLTVV.

The chain recombines TRBV24-1 with TRBJ2-1; 9 nucleotides align to TRBD2. Germline V gives CDR1 KGHDR, CDR2 SFDVKD. The CDR3 is 16 residues long. Losses at the gene ends were 5 bases for V and 4 bases for J; bases not matched to a gene: 8. The CDR3 nucleotides are TGTGCCACCAGTGGCCCAGCGGGGGGCGGATACAATGAGCAGTTCTTC. Protein sequence: CATSGPAGGGYNEQFF.

The V gene is TRBV4-2, the J gene TRBJ1-2; TRBD1 matches at 11 bases. The germline V gene has CDR1 LGHNA and CDR2 YNFKEQ. V shed 3 bases, J shed 5 bases, and the junction held 8 bases outside the gene matches. The CDR3 has 16 residues. CDR3 residues: CASSQASGTGGYGYTF. DNA of the CDR3: TGTGCCAGCAGCCAGGCCTCCGGGACAGGGGGTTATGGCTACACCTTC.

The chain recombines TRBV19 with TRBJ2-1; D gene ambiguous. Trimming removed 1 base from V and 5 bases from J, with 15 bases in between. The CDR3 runs to 16 residues. Germline assignment: CDR1 LNHDA and CDR2 SQIVND (reference sequence). The CDR3 is CASSIVAARSNNEQFF. The DNA of the CDR3 is TGTGCCAGTAGTATAGTCGCCGCCAGAAGTAACAATGAGCAGTTCTTC.

The chain links TRBV5-1 to TRBJ2-7; possible D gene TRBD2, 6 bases. Between the trimmed V and J ends, which lost 7 bases and 0 bases, there was a span of 17 bases. The germline gives CDR1 SGHRS, CDR2 YFSETQ. The CDR3 extends over 15 amino acids. The CDR3 loop reads CASVDRDSHSYEQYF. The CDR3 DNA sequence: TGCGCCAGCGTGGACCGGGACTCCCACTCCTACGAGCAGTACTTC.

This clone was seen only once. V and J are TRBV6-5 and TRBJ1-2, with a tentative D call TRBD1 (5 bases). CDR3 length: 13 amino acids. Between the trimmed V and J ends, which lost 8 bases and 8 bases, there was a span of 18 bases. CDR1 MNHEY and CDR2 SVGAGI come from the germline V gene. This chain's CDR3 is CASLSQGFSGYTF. The CDR3 DNA is TGTGCCAGCTTATCCCAGGGCTTTTCAGGCTACACCTTC.

Note on this clone: Other DNA sequences in the same sample also yield this CDR3. V is TRBV19 and J is TRBJ2-7; maybe TRBD1 (5 bases). The CDR3 consists of 13 residues. V lost 6 bases and J lost 0, with 9 bases in between. Germline V gene sequence: CDR1 LNHDA, CDR2 SQIVND (reference sequence). CDR3 region: CASSLDSSYEQYF. Here the CDR3 DNA reads TGTGCCAGTAGCCTAGACAGCTCCTACGAGCAGTACTTC.